The rows below give T cell receptor beta chains drawn from one sample of a study of cytomegalovirus exposure and HLA in healthy donors. Clones were sequenced by immunoSEQ multiplex PCR, and TCRdb holds only the in-frame ones, with some missing. Of about 190,000 clones listed, more than 70% were seen once; the top ten hold around 0.27%. Material for sequencing was PBMCs. The origin of the receptors is a boy younger than 18 in good health and CMV-seronegative. CDR3s include the opening cysteine and the closing phenylalanine or tryptophan. Fields, in order: V gene, clone size, J gene, D gene, CDR3 DNA, CDR3 protein. A D gene is named only where the DNA matches it firmly. For some rows the clone size is stated as once, few or many, or as a class when expanded; others skip it.

TRBV7-9	.	TRBJ1-2	TRBD1	TGTGCCAGCAGCATTACATCGGACAGGGGGCGAAGGGACTATGGCTACACCTTC	CASSITSDRGRRDYGYTF
TRBV7-9	.	TRBJ2-3	.	TGTGCCAGCAGAACCTTCTCGGGATCTAGCACAGATACGCAGTATTTT	CASRTFSGSSTDTQYF
TRBV7-9	.	TRBJ2-7	.	TGTGCCAGCAGCTATTACAGCTCCTACGAGCAGTACTTC	CASSYYSSYEQYF
TRBV7-3	.	TRBJ2-7	.	TGTGCCAGCAGCTTAACCGATAGAGGGGGAAGTGGCTACGGGCAGTACTTC	CASSLTDRGGSGYGQYF
TRBV5-1	.	TRBJ1-5	TRBD1	TGCGCCAGCAGCTCCATGCCCGGGACAGATAGCAATCAGCCCCAGCATTTT	CASSSMPGTDSNQPQHF
TRBV5-1	once	TRBJ2-7	TRBD2	TGCGCCAGCAGAAGGACTAGCGGGAGGGACGAGCAGTACTTC	CASRRTSGRDEQYF
TRBV30	.	TRBJ1-2	TRBD1	TGTGCCTGGAGTGGGTCTATTACAGGGGGGAACTATGGCTACACCTTC	CAWSGSITGGNYGYTF
TRBV29-1	.	TRBJ2-1	.	TGCAGCGTTGAAGGCAGGGGTGGGTTGTCCTACAATGAGCAGTTCTTC	CSVEGRGGLSYNEQFF
TRBV4-1	.	TRBJ2-7	.	TGCGCCAGCAGCCAAGGTTGGGGGGATCGCTTCTACGAGCAGTACTTC	CASSQGWGDRFYEQYF
TRBV6-5	few	TRBJ1-1	.	TGTGCCAGCAGTTACGATGGACAGAACACTGAAGCTTTCTTT	CASSYDGQNTEAFF
TRBV7-6	.	TRBJ2-2	TRBD2	TGTGCCAGCTCCGGCGTAGCGGGGAAGAACACCGGGGAGCTGTTTTTT	CASSGVAGKNTGELFF
TRBV5-1	.	TRBJ1-4	.	TGCGCCAGCAGCCTGACGGCCGAGGGATGGGAAAAACTGTTTTTT	CASSLTAEGWEKLFF
TRBV2	few	TRBJ1-1	.	TGTGCCAGCAGGGGGGCTAGCGCTTTCTTT	CASRGASAFF
TRBV14	.	TRBJ1-1	TRBD1	TGTGCCAGCAGACGGACAGGAACCGGGAACACTGAAGCTTTCTTT	CASRRTGTGNTEAFF
TRBV4-1	once	TRBJ2-7	TRBD2	TGCGCCAGCAGCCTTACTAGCGGGAGGGATTACGAGCAGTACTTC	CASSLTSGRDYEQYF
TRBV5-4	.	TRBJ1-4	.	TGTGCCAGCAGCTCGAGGGGGAGGGGTGAAAAACTGTTTTTT	CASSSRGRGEKLFF
TRBV5-1	.	TRBJ1-4	.	TGCGCCAGCAGTCCGGCATTCGAACGAACCCGGGACACCGGAGGAACGACCGAAAAACTGTTTTTT	CASSPAFERTRDTGGTTEKLFF
TRBV27	.	TRBJ2-7	TRBD1	TGTGCCAGCAGTTTAGGGACAGGGGCTAGGTACGAGCAGTACTTC	CASSLGTGARYEQYF
TRBV5-4	.	TRBJ2-1	.	TGTGCCAGCAGCTTGGATTGGCGGGTGGAGCACAATGAGCAGTTCTTC	CASSLDWRVEHNEQFF
TRBV4-3	.	TRBJ2-1	.	TGCGCCAGCAGCCAAGTCTCCCGCGGACTCTACAATGAGCAGTTCTTC	CASSQVSRGLYNEQFF
TRBV7-2	.	TRBJ1-2	TRBD1	TGTGCCAGCAGCACCAAATCCCGGACAGGGGGAACAGGGGGCTACACCTTC	CASSTKSRTGGTGGYTF
TRBV7-7	.	TRBJ2-1	.	TGTGCTAGCAGCTATGAGGGGGGGCCCTACAATGAGCAGTTCTTC	CASSYEGGPYNEQFF
TRBV19	.	TRBJ2-3	.	TGTGCCAGTAGTTACCAACATAGCACGGATACGCAGTATTTT	CASSYQHSTDTQYF
TRBV5-6	few	TRBJ2-1	TRBD2	TGTGCCAGCAGCTTGTTGGCGGTAGCGGGAGGGCCTTTCTTC	CASSLLAVAGGPFF
TRBV9	.	TRBJ1-6	TRBD1	TGTGCCAGCAGCGCCCAGACAGGGTTGTTTTCACCCCTCCACTTT	CASSAQTGLFSPLHF
TRBV5-1	.	TRBJ2-7	.	TGCGCCAGCAGCGGGGGGGGCGCAGGGTCCTACGAGCAGTACTTC	CASSGGGAGSYEQYF
TRBV13	.	TRBJ2-7	.	TGTGCCAGCAGCTCATCTTCCCGGGGGGCCATATACTACGAGCAGTACTTC	CASSSSSRGAIYYEQYF
TRBV12-5	once	TRBJ2-1	TRBD2	TGTGCTAGTGCCCTGGGAGGGAGCTCCTACAATGAGCAGTTCTTC	CASALGGSSYNEQFF
TRBV21-1	once	TRBJ1-2	.	TGTGCCAGCAGCATCTGGACAAAGGCTAACTATGGCTACACCTTC	CASSIWTKANYGYTF
TRBV9	.	TRBJ1-2	.	TGTGCCAGCAGCGTTCTCGGGGCTAACTATGGCTACACCTTC	CASSVLGANYGYTF
TRBV6-6	.	TRBJ2-7	TRBD2	TGCGCCAGCAGGTGGACTAGCGGATACGAGCAGTACTTC	CASRWTSGYEQYF
TRBV12-5	.	TRBJ1-2	TRBD1	TGTGCTAGTGGTCCCAGAACAGGGGACGGCTACACCTTC	CASGPRTGDGYTF
TRBV7-2	few	TRBJ1-1	.	TGTGCCAGCAGCTTAGCTTCGACAGACCCTACGGACACTGAAGCTTTCTTT	CASSLASTDPTDTEAFF
TRBV6-1	.	TRBJ1-1	TRBD1	TGTGCCAGCAGTGAACTACGGGGGACAGGGGAATTTGGGGGCACTGAAGCTTTCTTT	CASSELRGTGEFGGTEAFF
TRBV6-4	.	TRBJ2-3	TRBD2	TGTGCCAGCAAGCCTAGCGGGAGTAGTTATACGCAGTATTTT	CASKPSGSSYTQYF
TRBV5-1	.	TRBJ2-3	TRBD2	TGCGCCAGCAGCTTGGGCGCGGGGGAGAGCACAGATACGCAGTATTTT	CASSLGAGESTDTQYF
TRBV5-4	.	TRBJ2-4	TRBD1	TGTGCCAGCAGCACGATTGACAGGGGCCTAGCCAAAAACATTCAGTACTTC	CASSTIDRGLAKNIQYF
TRBV9	.	TRBJ2-2	TRBD1	TGTGCCAGCAGCGTAGGAGGGGGCGGCGGGGAGCTGTTTTTT	CASSVGGGGGELFF
TRBV13	.	TRBJ2-3	TRBD2	TGTGCCAGCAGCTTAGCAGCGGGAGTTACGCAGTATTTT	CASSLAAGVTQYF
TRBV15	.	TRBJ2-6	.	TGTGCCACCAGCAGAGATCCCGGCTCTGGGGCCAACGTCCTGACTTTC	CATSRDPGSGANVLTF
TRBV7-2	few	TRBJ1-6	.	TGTGCCAGCAGCTTCAGGAATGATTCACCCCTCCACTTT	CASSFRNDSPLHF
TRBV30	.	TRBJ1-1	TRBD1	TGTGCCTGGAGATCCCGGACAGGGGGCACTGAAGCTTTCTTT	CAWRSRTGGTEAFF
TRBV29-1	.	TRBJ1-1	.	TGCAGCGTCCTACAGGGAATAGGTATGAACACTGAAGCTTTCTTT	CSVLQGIGMNTEAFF
TRBV9	.	TRBJ2-3	.	TGTGCCAGCAGCCCCGGCACAGATACGCAGTATTTT	CASSPGTDTQYF
TRBV6-5	.	TRBJ2-2	.	TGTGCCACATATCGAGCGAGCAGTACCGGGGAGCTGTTTTTT	CATYRASSTGELFF
TRBV27	.	TRBJ2-3	TRBD1	TGTGCCAGCAGTTTCCGGACAGGGGTGCCAGATACGCAGTATTTT	CASSFRTGVPDTQYF
TRBV4-3	.	TRBJ1-2	.	TGCGCCAGCAGCCAGATCACAGGGTTAGGGAACTATGGCTACACCTTC	CASSQITGLGNYGYTF
TRBV7-8	.	TRBJ2-3	.	TGTGCCAGCAGCTTAGTCCCTGACTCTTCCTATACGCAGTATTTT	CASSLVPDSSYTQYF
TRBV27	.	TRBJ2-7	.	TGTGCCAGCAGTAGGAAGGCAGGCTCCTACGAGCAGTACTTC	CASSRKAGSYEQYF
TRBV6-5	.	TRBJ1-5	.	TGTGCCAGCAGTCCCGCGGCGAATCAGCCCCAGCATTTT	CASSPAANQPQHF
TRBV11-2	once	TRBJ2-1	TRBD2	TGTGCCAGCAGCCCAACGACTAGCGGGAGAGGTGATGAGCAGTTCTTC	CASSPTTSGRGDEQFF
TRBV10-1	.	TRBJ2-7	TRBD2	TGCGCCAGCAGTTTATTAGCGGGGTCCATCTACGAGCAGTACTTC	CASSLLAGSIYEQYF
TRBV30	.	TRBJ2-7	.	TGTGCCTGGAGGGGGGGTGTCCAAAACGAGCAGTACTTC	CAWRGGVQNEQYF
TRBV5-1	.	TRBJ2-3	TRBD2	TGCGCCAGCAGCTTGGTGACTAGCGGGAGCAACACAGATACGCAGTATTTT	CASSLVTSGSNTDTQYF
TRBV6-1	.	TRBJ1-2	.	TGTGCCAGCATGGGCAGGGGCTATGGCTACACCTTC	CASMGRGYGYTF
TRBV28	.	TRBJ2-3	TRBD2	TGTGCCAGCAGAGGGACTAGCGGCACAGATACGCAGTATTTT	CASRGTSGTDTQYF
TRBV27	.	TRBJ2-1	TRBD2	TGTGCCAGCAGTTTCCAAGCGGGAGTCTCCTACAATGAGCAGTTCTTC	CASSFQAGVSYNEQFF